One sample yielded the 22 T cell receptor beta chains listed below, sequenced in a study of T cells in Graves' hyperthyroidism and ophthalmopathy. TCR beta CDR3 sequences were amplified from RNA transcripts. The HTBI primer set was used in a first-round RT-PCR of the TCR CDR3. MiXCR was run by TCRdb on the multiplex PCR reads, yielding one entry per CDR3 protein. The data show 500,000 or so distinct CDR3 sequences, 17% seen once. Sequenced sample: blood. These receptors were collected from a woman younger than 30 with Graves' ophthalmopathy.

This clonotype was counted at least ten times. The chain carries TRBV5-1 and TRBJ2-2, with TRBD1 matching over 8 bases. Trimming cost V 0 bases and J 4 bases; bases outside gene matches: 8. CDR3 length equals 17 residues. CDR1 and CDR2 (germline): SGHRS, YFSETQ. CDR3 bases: TGCGCCAGCAGCTTGGCTTCCGGGACAGGTTCCACCGGGGAGCTGTTTTTT. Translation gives CASSLASGTGSTGELFF.

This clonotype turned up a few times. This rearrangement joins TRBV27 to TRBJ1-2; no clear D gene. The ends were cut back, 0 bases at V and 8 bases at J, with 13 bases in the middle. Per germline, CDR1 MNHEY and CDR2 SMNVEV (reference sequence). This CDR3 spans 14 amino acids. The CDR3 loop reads CASSLSGKAGGYTF. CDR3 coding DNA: TGTGCCAGCAGTTTATCAGGGAAAGCTGGGGGCTACACCTTC.

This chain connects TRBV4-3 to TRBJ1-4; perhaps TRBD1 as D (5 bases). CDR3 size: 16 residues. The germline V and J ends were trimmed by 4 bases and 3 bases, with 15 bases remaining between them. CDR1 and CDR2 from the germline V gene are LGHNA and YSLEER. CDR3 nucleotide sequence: TGCGCCAGCAGCCCGGACATTCCTTCCGCTAATGAAAAACTGTTTTTT. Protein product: CASSPDIPSANEKLFF.

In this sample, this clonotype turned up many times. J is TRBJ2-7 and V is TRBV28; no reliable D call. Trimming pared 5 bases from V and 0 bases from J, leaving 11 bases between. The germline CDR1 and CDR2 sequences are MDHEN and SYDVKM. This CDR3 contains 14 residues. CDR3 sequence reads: CASSPERSSYEQYF. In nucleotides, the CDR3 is TGTGCCAGCAGTCCGGAGCGTAGCTCCTACGAGCAGTACTTC.

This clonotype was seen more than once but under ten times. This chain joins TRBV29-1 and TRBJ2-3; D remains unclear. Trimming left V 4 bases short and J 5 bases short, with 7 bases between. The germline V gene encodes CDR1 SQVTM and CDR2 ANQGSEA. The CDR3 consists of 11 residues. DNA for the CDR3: TGCAGCGTTGCGGTAGGAGATACGCAGTATTTT. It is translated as CSVAVGDTQYF.

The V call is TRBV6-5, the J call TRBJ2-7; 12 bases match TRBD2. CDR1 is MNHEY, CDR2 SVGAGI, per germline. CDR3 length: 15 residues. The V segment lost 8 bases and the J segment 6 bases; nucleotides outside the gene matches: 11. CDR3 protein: CASVASGGAGGEQYF. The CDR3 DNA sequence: TGTGCCAGCGTTGCTAGCGGGGGGGCAGGGGGCGAGCAGTACTTC.

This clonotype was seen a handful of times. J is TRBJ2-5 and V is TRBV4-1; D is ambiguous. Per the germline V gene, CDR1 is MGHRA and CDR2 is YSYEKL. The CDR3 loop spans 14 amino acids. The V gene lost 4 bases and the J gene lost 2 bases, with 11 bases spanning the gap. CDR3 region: CASSPLGLQETQYF. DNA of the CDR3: TGCGCCAGCAGCCCCTTAGGCTTGCAAGAGACCCAGTACTTC.

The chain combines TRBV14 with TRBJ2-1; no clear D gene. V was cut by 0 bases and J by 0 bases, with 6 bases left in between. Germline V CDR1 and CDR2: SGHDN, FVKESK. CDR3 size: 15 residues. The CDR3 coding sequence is TGTGCCAGCAGCCAAGATTTTGGCTCCTACAATGAGCAGTTCTTC. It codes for CASSQDFGSYNEQFF. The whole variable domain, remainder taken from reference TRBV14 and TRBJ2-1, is EAGVTQFPSHSVIEKGQTVTLRCDPISGHDNLYWYRRVMGKEIKFLLHFVKESKQDESGMPNNRFLAERTGGTYSTLKVQPAELEDSGVYFCASSQDFGSYNEQFFGPGTRLTVL.

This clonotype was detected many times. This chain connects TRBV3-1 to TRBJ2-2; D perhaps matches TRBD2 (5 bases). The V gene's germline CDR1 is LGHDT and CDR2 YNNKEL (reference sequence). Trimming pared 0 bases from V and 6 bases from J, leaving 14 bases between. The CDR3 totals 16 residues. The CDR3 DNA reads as TGTGCCAGCAGCCAAGATCCAGCGGAATGGGCCGGGGAGCTGTTTTTT. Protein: CASSQDPAEWAGELFF.

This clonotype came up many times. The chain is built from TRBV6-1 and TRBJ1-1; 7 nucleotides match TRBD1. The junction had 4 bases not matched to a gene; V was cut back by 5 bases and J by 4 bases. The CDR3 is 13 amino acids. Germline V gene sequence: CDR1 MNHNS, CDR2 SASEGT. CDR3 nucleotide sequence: TGTGCCAGCAGTCCACAGGGGTCCACTGAAGCTTTCTTT. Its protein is CASSPQGSTEAFF.

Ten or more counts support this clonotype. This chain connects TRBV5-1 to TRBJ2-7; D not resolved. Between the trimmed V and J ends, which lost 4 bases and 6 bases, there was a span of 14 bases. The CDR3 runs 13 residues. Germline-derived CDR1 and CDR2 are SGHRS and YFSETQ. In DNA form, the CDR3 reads TGCGCCAGCAGCCAGGAGCTTAAAGCCGAGCAGTACTTC. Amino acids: CASSQELKAEQYF.

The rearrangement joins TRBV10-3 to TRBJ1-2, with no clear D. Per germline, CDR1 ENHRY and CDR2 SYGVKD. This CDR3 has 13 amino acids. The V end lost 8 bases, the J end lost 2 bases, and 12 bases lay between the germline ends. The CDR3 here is CAILRELNYGYTF. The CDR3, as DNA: TGTGCCATCTTGCGGGAACTAAACTATGGCTACACCTTC.

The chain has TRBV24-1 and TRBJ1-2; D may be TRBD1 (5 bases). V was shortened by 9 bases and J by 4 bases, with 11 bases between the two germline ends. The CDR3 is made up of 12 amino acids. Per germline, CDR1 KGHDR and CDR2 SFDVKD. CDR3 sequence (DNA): TGTGCCACCGGGGGAGGGACCTATGGCTACACCTTC. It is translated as CATGGGTYGYTF.

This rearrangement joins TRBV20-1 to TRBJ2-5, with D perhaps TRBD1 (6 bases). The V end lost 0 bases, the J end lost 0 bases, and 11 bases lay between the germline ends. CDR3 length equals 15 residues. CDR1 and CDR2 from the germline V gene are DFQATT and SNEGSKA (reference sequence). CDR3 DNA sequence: TGCAGTGCTAGAGACCCTCAGGGGTACCAAGAGACCCAGTACTTC. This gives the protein CSARDPQGYQETQYF.

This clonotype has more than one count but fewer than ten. The CDR3 DNA is TGCGCCAGCAGCCAGGGGGGGGGTGTTAGGTATGGCTACACCTTC. Its translation: CASSQGGGVRYGYTF. The chain is built from TRBV4-1 and TRBJ1-2; D is possibly TRBD1 (5 bases). Per germline, CDR1 MGHRA and CDR2 YSYEKL. V gave up 3 bases and J gave up 5 bases, with 16 bases separating them. The CDR3 runs 15 residues.

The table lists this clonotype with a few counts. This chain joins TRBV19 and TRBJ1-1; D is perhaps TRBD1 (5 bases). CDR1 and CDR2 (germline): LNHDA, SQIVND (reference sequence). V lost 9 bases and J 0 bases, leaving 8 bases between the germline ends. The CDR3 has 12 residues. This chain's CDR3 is CARPTVNTEAFF. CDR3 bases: TGTGCCAGACCGACAGTGAACACTGAAGCTTTCTTT.

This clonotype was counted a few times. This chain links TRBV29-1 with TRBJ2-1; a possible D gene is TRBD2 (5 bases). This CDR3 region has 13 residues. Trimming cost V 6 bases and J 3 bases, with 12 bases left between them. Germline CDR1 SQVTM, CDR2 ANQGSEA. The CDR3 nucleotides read TGCAGCGTCTCGGGGATTGGCTACAATGAGCAGTTCTTC. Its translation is CSVSGIGYNEQFF.

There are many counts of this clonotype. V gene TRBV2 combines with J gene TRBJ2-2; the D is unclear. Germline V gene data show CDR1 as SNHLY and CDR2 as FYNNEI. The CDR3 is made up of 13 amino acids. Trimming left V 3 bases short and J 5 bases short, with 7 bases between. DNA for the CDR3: TGTGCCAGCAGTGAGTTATCTACCGGGGAGCTGTTTTTT. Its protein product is CASSELSTGELFF.

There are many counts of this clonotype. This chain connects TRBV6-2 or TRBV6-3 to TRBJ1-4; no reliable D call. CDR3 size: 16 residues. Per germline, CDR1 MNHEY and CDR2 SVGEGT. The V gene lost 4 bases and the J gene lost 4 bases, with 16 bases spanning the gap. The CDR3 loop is CASSSRPRMSNEKLFF. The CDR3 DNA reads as TGTGCCAGCAGTTCTCGACCGAGAATGAGTAATGAAAAACTGTTTTTT.

In DNA form, the CDR3 reads TGTGCCAGCAGGGAGATGGGGCCGGATGAAAAACTGTTTTTT. It is translated as CASREMGPDEKLFF. The genes are TRBV28 and TRBJ1-4; D possibly corresponds to TRBD1 (5 bases). V lost 6 bases and J 6 bases, leaving 14 bases between the germline ends. CDR3 length: 14 amino acids. The V gene's germline CDR1 is MDHEN and CDR2 SYDVKM.

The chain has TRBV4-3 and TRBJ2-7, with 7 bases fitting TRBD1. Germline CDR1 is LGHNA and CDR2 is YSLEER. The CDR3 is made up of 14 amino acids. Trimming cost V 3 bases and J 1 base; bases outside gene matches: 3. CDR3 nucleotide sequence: TGCGCCAGCAGCCATGGACAGGAGTCCTACGAGCAGTACTTC. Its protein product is CASSHGQESYEQYF.

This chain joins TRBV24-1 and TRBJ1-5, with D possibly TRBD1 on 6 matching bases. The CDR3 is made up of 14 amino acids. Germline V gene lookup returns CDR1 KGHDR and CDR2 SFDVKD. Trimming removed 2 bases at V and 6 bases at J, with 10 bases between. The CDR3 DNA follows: TGTGCCACCAGTGATTCAGGGGCTGGTCAGCCCCAGCATTTT. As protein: CATSDSGAGQPQHF.